The clone carrying this T cell receptor (beta chain) was observed once. The V end lost 5 bases, the J end lost 0 bases, and 11 bases lay between the germline ends. The length of the CDR3 is 16 residues. The germline V gene encodes CDR1 SGHVS and CDR2 FNYEAQ. The entry originates in a study of OX40 agonist ivuxolimab in advanced cancers. In the study overall: The drug used for patients, ivuxolimab, was an agonistic anti-OX40 (CD134) antibody. Three patients had partial responses: one hepatocellular carcinoma, two cutaneous melanoma. The mean age was roughly 60 years, ranging from about 23 to 79, with more than 70% of participants male.

Data came from immunoSEQ multiplex PCR; TCRdb stores just in-frame clones and leaves some out. The data hold about 17,000 clones, with roughly 89% observed a single time. Individuals having autoimmune disease history or systemic immunosuppression were not enrolled. The genes are TRBV7-6 and TRBJ1-6, with D perhaps TRBD1 (6 bases). The sample consisted of CD4+ or CD8+ T cells sorted from blood, taken in a trial of the OX40 agonist ivuxolimab. This TCR was sampled from an adult with an advanced solid tumor such as melanoma, head and neck, liver or kidney cancer. In nucleotides, the CDR3 is TGTGCCAGCAGCCGAGGGGGTAGCTCCTATAATTCACCCCTCCACTTT. Protein product: CASSRGGSSYNSPLHF.